The sequence of this T cell receptor beta chain was determined in a study of blood T cells in healthy people across ages. Sample-barcoded 5' priming and a J-beta primer mix drove a second PCR of about 7 to 12 cycles. TCRdb re-called the 5' RACE reads with MiXCR, one entry per CDR3 protein. This table has around 280,000 distinct CDR3 sequences, roughly 26% appearing once. CDR3 size: 14 residues. Losses at the gene ends were 6 bases for V and 2 bases for J; bases not matched to a gene: 7. Germline V CDR1 and CDR2: DFQATT, SNEGSKA (reference sequence). In this sample, this clonotype turned up a few times.

The source material was blood. The chain is built from TRBV20-1 and TRBJ2-4, with TRBD2 identical over 7 bases. The TCR comes from a woman in her 70s in good health. In DNA, the CDR3 is TGCAGTGCCTGGGAGGGGATCTCCAAAAACATTCAGTACTTC. This gives the protein CSAWEGISKNIQYF.